The T cell receptor (beta chain) under discussion was sequenced for a study of blood T cell repertoires in COVID-19. Across the whole study: COVID-19 samples from acute and convalescent phases originated in the United States, Italy and Spain.

The assay was immunoSEQ multiplex PCR, and TCRdb's table has in-frame clones only and misses some. The profile shows approximately 130,000 clones, roughly 71% of them singletons. This receptor was obtained from a man older than 75 with acute or convalescent COVID-19. The sample was peripheral blood.

The CDR3 loop is CASSSMDRDNQPQHF. CDR3 in DNA: TGTGCCAGCAGTTCCATGGACAGGGACAATCAGCCCCAGCATTTT. The V gene is TRBV27, the J gene TRBJ1-5; 8 bases agree with TRBD1. The J segment lost 3 bases and the V segment lost 4 bases, leaving 5 bases of the junction unmatched. The CDR3 has 15 residues. Germline V gene lookup returns CDR1 MNHEY and CDR2 SMNVEV (reference sequence).